The clone carrying this T cell receptor beta chain has only a few counts. Its antigen is undetermined. The authors made TCR cDNA by 5'RACE template switching, adding a universal primer site and UMIs. One entry per CDR3 protein results from TCRdb running MiXCR on the 5' RACE reads. Of 340,000 or so distinct CDR3 sequences in the sample, roughly an eighth were seen once. The CDR3 loop spans 15 amino acids. Losses at the gene ends were 4 bases for V and 6 bases for J; bases not matched to a gene: 12. Germline V gene lookup returns CDR1 DFQATT and CDR2 SNEGSKA (reference sequence). The sample belongs to a study of T cells after yellow fever vaccination. Study conclusions and caveats: In FACS-sorted repertoires, abundant clonotypes from the bulk population could appear as contaminants.

This sample comprised CD4+ T cells sorted from PBMCs, obtained 15 days after the yellow fever booster vaccination. The source of this sequence is a man between 18 and 35 years old who received the YFV17D yellow fever vaccine. The chain carries TRBV20-1 and TRBJ1-5, with 7 nucleotides matching TRBD1. CDR3 nucleotides: TGCAGTGCTATCCCAGGGGGATCTTACCTTCAGCCCCAGCATTTT. Translated: CSAIPGGSYLQPQHF.